This is a list of T cell receptor beta chains from one sample in a study of T cells in Graves' hyperthyroidism and ophthalmopathy. TCRdb itself ran the multiplex PCR reads through MiXCR, one entry per CDR3 protein. Among about 380,000 distinct CDR3 sequences listed, roughly 18% were seen once. What was sequenced was blood. The receptors were sampled from a young man with Graves' ophthalmopathy. CDR3s include the opening cysteine and the closing phenylalanine or tryptophan. D genes are given only for firm matches. Only some rows state a clone size, as once, few, many or a class for expanded clones.

V: TRBV27; D: TRBD1; J: TRBJ1-2; size: many; DNA: TGTGCCAGCAGTCCTCGGACAGGGGCGAACTATGGCTACACCTTC; CDR3: CASSPRTGANYGYTF
V: TRBV24-1; D: TRBD2; J: TRBJ2-6; size: -; DNA: TGTGCCACCAGTGATTTGCTCCAGCGGGGGGGCCTTGCAGGGGCCAACGTCCTGACTTTC; CDR3: CATSDLLQRGGLAGANVLTF
V: TRBV29-1; D: TRBD1; J: TRBJ2-7; size: -; DNA: TGCAGCGGGGGACAGCGCTACGAGCAGTACTTC; CDR3: CSGGQRYEQYF
V: TRBV3-1; D: -; J: TRBJ2-1; size: many; DNA: TGTGCCAGCAGCCAAGATTTTTGGGATGAGCAGTTCTTC; CDR3: CASSQDFWDEQFF
V: TRBV12-5; D: TRBD1; J: TRBJ2-6; size: few; DNA: TGTGCTAGTGGACCGGCCGAAGGCCGACAGGGAAATCCCTCTGGGGCCAACGTCCTGACTTTC; CDR3: CASGPAEGRQGNPSGANVLTF
V: TRBV5-1; D: TRBD1; J: TRBJ1-6; size: few; DNA: TGCGCCAGCAGCTTGGGAGGACAGGGGTCCAATTCACCCCTCCACTTT; CDR3: CASSLGGQGSNSPLHF
V: TRBV7-2; D: TRBD1; J: TRBJ1-5; size: many; DNA: TGTGCCAGCACTCTCGACAGGGGTGGACAGCCCCAGCATTTT; CDR3: CASTLDRGGQPQHF
V: TRBV3-1; D: -; J: TRBJ1-1; size: many; DNA: TGTGCCAGCAGCCAAAGGACCGGCCCAGCCGACCAAGCTTTCTTT; CDR3: CASSQRTGPADQAFF
V: TRBV12-3/TRBV12-4; D: TRBD1; J: TRBJ2-7; size: many; DNA: TGTGCCAGGAAAGGGACAGGGCCGTACGAGCAGTACTTC; CDR3: CARKGTGPYEQYF
V: TRBV6-1; D: TRBD2; J: TRBJ2-1; size: -; DNA: TGTGCCAGCCCACCGGGGGCGGGGGGCCGGGAGCAGTTCTTC; CDR3: CASPPGAGGREQFF